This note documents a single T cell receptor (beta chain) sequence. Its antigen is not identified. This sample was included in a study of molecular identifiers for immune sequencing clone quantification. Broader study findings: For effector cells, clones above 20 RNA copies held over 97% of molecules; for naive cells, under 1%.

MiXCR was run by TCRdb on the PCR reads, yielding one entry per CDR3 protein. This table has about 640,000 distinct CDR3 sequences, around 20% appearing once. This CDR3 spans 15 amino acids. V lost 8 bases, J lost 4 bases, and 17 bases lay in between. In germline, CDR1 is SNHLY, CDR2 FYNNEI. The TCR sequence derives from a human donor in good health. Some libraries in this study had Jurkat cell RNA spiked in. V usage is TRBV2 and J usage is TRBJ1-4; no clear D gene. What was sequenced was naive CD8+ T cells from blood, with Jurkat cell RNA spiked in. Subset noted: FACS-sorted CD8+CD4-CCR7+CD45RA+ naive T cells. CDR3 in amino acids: CASLLGGMINEKLFF. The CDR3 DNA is TGTGCCAGCCTTCTGGGCGGGATGATTAATGAAAAACTGTTTTTT.